Sequencing of this T cell receptor beta chain was carried out in a study of blood T cell repertoires in COVID-19. Study details: Some COVID-19 samples were acute and others convalescent; all came from the United States, Italy and Spain. Sources were T cells, B-cell-depleted T cells, or PBMCs; the material itself was cDNA or gDNA.

Authors' methods: Estimation of nucleated cell counts was performed using reference gene primer amplification. TCRdb keeps only in-frame clones here, not all; method: immunoSEQ multiplex PCR. V, J and clone size were drawn from that table, and D and trimming were deduced from the DNA. In the table there are a few hundred thousand clones, around 88% of which are singletons. In germline, CDR1 is SNHLY, CDR2 FYNNEI. The CDR3 length is 14 residues. Trimming removed 3 bases at V and 6 bases at J, with 11 bases between. The sequencing input was peripheral blood. The sequence came from a woman in her forties or fifties with acute or convalescent COVID-19. The rearrangement joins TRBV2 to TRBJ1-4; D is possibly TRBD1 (5 bases). CDR3 loop: CASSERQGDEKLFF. CDR3 in DNA: TGTGCCAGCAGTGAGCGGCAGGGTGATGAAAAACTGTTTTTT.